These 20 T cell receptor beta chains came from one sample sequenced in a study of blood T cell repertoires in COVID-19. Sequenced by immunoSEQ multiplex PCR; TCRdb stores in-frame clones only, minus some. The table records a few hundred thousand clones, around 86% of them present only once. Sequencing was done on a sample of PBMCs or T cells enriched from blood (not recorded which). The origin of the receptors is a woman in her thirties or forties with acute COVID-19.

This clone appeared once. CDR3 sequence reads: CASSLMGQGIYEQYF. The CDR3 DNA reads TGTGCCAGCAGCTTAATGGGACAGGGAATCTACGAGCAGTACTTC. The genes are TRBV7-2 and TRBJ2-7; 9 positions agree with TRBD1. This CDR3 has 15 residues. Germline V CDR1 and CDR2: SGHTA, FQGNSA. V lost 2 bases, J lost 3 bases, and 5 bases stayed unmatched.

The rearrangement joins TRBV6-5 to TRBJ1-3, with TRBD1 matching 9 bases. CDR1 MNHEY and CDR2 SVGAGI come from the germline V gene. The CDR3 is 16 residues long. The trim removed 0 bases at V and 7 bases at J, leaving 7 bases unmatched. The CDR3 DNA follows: TGTGCCAGCAGTTACTCCCACAGGGGGCCTTGGAACACCATATATTTT. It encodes CASSYSHRGPWNTIYF.

The CDR3 here is CASSLMGPYEQYF. The CDR3 DNA reads TGTGCCAGCAGCTTAATGGGGCCCTACGAGCAGTACTTC. The rearrangement joins TRBV5-5 to TRBJ2-7; D might be TRBD1 (5 bases). This CDR3 has 13 amino acids. The germline V and J ends were trimmed by 2 bases and 2 bases, with 8 bases remaining between them. Germline lookup yields CDR1 SGHKS and CDR2 YYEKEE (reference sequence).

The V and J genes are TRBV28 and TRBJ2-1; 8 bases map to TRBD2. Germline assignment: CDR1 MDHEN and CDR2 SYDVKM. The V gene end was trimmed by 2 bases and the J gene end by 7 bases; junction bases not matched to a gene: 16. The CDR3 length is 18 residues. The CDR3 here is CASSLSHSGTPLGNEQFF. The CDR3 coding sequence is TGTGCCAGCAGTTTAAGCCATAGCGGGACTCCCCTCGGGAATGAGCAGTTCTTC.

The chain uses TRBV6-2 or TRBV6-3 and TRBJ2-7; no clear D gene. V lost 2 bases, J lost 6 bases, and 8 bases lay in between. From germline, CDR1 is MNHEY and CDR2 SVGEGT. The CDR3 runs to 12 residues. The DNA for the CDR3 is TGTGCCAGCAGTTACCGCGGTCCCGAGCAGTACTTC. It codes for CASSYRGPEQYF.

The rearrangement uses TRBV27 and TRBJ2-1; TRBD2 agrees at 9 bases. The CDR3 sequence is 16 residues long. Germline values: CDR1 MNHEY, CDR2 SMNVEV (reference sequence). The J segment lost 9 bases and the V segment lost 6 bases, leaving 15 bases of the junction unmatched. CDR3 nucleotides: TGTGCCAGCAGGACATATAGCGGGGGACTGCGGGGTGAGCAGTTCTTC. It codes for CASRTYSGGLRGEQFF.

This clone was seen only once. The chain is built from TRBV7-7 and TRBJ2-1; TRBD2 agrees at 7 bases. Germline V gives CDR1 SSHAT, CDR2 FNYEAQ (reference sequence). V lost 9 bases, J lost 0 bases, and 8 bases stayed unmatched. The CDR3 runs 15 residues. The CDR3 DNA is TGTGCCAGTGGGAGGGGTCCAGGCTCCTACAATGAGCAGTTCTTC. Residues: CASGRGPGSYNEQFF.

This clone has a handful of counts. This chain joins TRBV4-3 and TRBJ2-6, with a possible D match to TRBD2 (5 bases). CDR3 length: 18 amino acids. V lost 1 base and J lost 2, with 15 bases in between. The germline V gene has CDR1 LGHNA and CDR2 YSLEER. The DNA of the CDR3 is TGCGCCAGCAGCCAAGGAGCAGCGGTAAGAGCTGGGGCCAACGTCCTGACTTTC. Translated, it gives CASSQGAAVRAGANVLTF.

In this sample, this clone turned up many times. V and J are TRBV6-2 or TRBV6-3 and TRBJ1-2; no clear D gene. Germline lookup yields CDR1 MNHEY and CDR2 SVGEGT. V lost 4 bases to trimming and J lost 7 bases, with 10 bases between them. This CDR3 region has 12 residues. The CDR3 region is CASSSVPFGYTF. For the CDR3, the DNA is TGTGCCAGCAGTTCAGTACCGTTTGGCTACACCTTC.

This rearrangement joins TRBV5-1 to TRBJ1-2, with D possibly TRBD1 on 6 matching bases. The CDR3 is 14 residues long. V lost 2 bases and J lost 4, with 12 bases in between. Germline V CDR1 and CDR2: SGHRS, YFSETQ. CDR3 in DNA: TGCGCCAGCAGCTTCAACAGGGACCCCTATGGCTACACCTTC. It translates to CASSFNRDPYGYTF.

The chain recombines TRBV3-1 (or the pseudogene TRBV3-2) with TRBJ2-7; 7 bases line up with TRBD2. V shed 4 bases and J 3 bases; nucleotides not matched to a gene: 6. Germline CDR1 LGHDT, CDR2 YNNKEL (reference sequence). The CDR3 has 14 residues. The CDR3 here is CASSPQGLYYEQYF. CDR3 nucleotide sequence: TGTGCCAGCAGCCCCCAGGGACTATACTACGAGCAGTACTTC.

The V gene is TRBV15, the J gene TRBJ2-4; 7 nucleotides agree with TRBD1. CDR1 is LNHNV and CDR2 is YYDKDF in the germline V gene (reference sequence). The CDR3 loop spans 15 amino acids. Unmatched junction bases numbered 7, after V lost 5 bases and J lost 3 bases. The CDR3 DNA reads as TGTGCCACCAGCGGGGGACAGCTAATCAAAAACATTCAGTACTTC. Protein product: CATSGGQLIKNIQYF.

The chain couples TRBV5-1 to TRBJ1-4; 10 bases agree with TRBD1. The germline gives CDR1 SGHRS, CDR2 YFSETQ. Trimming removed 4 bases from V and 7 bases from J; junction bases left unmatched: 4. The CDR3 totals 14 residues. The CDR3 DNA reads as TGCGCCAGCAGCGGTAGGACAGGGGGTGAAAAACTGTTTTTT. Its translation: CASSGRTGGEKLFF.

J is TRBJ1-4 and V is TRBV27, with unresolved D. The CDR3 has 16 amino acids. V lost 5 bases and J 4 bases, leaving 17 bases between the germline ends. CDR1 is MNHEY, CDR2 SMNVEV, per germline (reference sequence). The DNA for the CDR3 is TGTGCCAGCAGTACCGTCCCCCGGTTACTTAATGAAAAACTGTTTTTT. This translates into CASSTVPRLLNEKLFF. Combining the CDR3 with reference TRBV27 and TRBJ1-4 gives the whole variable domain EAQVTQNPRYLITVTGKKLTVTCSQNMNHEYMSWYRQDPGLGLRQIYYSMNVEVTDKGDVPEGYKVSRKEKRNFPLILESPSPNQTSLYFCASSTVPRLLNEKLFFGSGTQLSVL.

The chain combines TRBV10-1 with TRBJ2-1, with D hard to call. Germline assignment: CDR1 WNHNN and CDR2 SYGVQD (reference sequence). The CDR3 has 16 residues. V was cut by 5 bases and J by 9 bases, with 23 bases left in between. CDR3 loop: CASSKVGSARLVEQFF. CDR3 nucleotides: TGCGCCAGCAGTAAAGTAGGCAGCGCGAGGTTGGTTGAGCAGTTCTTC.

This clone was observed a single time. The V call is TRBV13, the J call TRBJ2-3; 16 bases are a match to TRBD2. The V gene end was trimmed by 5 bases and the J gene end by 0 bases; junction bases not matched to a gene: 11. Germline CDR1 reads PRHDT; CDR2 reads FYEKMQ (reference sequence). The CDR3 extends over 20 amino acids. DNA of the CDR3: TGTGCCAGCAGCCCGGAGGGACTAGCGGGGGGGCGATTGAGCACAGATACGCAGTATTTT. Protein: CASSPEGLAGGRLSTDTQYF.

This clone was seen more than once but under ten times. CDR3 coding DNA: TGTGCCACCAGTGATTTGAATACGGGAGGCGTCTACGAGCAGTACTTC. Translation: CATSDLNTGGVYEQYF. The chain carries TRBV24-1 and TRBJ2-7; 7 bases are a match to TRBD2. There are 16 residues in the CDR3. Germline CDR1 and CDR2: KGHDR and SFDVKD. V gave up 0 bases and J gave up 3 bases; unmatched junction bases: 7.

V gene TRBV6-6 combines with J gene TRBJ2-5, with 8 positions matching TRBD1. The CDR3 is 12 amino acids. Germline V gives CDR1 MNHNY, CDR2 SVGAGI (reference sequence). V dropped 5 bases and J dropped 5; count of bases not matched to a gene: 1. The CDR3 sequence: CASSAGGETQYF. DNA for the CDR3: TGTGCCAGCAGTGCAGGGGGCGAGACCCAGTACTTC.

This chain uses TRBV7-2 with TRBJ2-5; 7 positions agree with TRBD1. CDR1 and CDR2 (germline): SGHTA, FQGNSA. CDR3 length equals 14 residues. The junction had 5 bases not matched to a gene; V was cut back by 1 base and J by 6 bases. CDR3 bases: TGTGCCAGCAGCTTAGGAGTAGGGGGCAAGACCCAGTACTTC. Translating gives CASSLGVGGKTQYF.

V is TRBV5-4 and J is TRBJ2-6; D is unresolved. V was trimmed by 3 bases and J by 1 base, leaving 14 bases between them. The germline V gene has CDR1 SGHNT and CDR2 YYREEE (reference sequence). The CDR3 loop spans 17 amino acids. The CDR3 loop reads CASSSGSPVSGANVLTF. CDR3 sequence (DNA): TGTGCCAGCAGCTCCGGGTCACCAGTATCTGGGGCCAACGTCCTGACTTTC.